This TCR beta chain originates from a study of beta chain features in type 1 diabetes (dated by TCRdb to the late 2010s). About the study as a whole: Mean age, gender distribution, total cell number and subset yield were not different between patients and healthy donors. The study compared the TCRB repertoires of sorted circulating CD4+ T cell subsets in recently diagnosed type 1 diabetes patients with those in matched healthy donors. Whereas all 30 or so donors provided naive and central memory subsets, regulatory and stem cell-like memory subsets were isolated from just 8 patients and about 8 healthy donors. A total of some 100,000,000 sorted cells were examined across all samples, and the number of cells per subset was strongly correlated with RNA yield. Overall results and qualifications from the work: The naive, central memory and regulatory TCRB repertoires appeared to resemble one another more closely among patients than among healthy donors. A moderate but significant shortening of TCRB CDR3 length was observed in type 1 diabetes patients in all four CD4+ subsets. Because cDNA was sequenced instead of genomic DNA, highly expressing activated cells could be over-represented, though the groups showed no difference in activation or CD3 levels. Fewer insertions and more nucleotide deletions at VDJ recombination sites were observed in patients with type 1 diabetes, implying thymic rearrangement abnormalities. PCR might favor shorter templates, but patient and control samples were amplified and corrected together, so any skew would affect both groups equally. Because the HLA sub-analyses included only small numbers of individuals, any influence of HLA type on TCRB rearrangement was left unresolved.

From each donor, a single peripheral blood sample of around 120 mL on average was drawn into heparinised tubes. Naive, central memory, regulatory and stem cell-like memory CD4+ T cells were sorted on a BD FACSAria II using a panel including CD45RO, CCR7, CD25, CD127, CD95 and CD27. A purity above 95% was achieved for all sorted populations. PBMCs were separated immediately by Lymphoprep density gradient centrifugation and were stained directly, without being cultured. So that batch effects would be minimized, each experiment stained and sorted samples in pairs, pairing one healthy donor with one patient. CDR1 and CDR2 (SGHNT, YENEEA) derive from the germline V gene. V ends up 2 bases short and J 8 bases short, with an unmatched junction base count of 4. The CDR3 measures 14 amino acids from cysteine to phenylalanine. Only the CDR3 portion is preserved as DNA: 42 bases, with reading frame beginning at the first base.

The entire isolated RNA was reverse transcribed using the High Capacity cDNA Reverse Transcription Kit, and thus expressed TCRB transcripts were sequenced. Deep immunoSEQ sequencing was applied to naive, central memory and regulatory T cell samples, giving an average of roughly 3.3 million total reads per sample. Sorted cells were lysed in RLT buffer and RNA was extracted with DNase-treated RNeasy Micro or Mini kits, depending on cell number. To prevent cross-contamination, each cell subset was processed individually, whereas patient and healthy donor samples were processed jointly. TCRB sequences were amplified from cDNA with the immunoSEQ multiplex PCR, producing 87-bp fragments spanning the CDR3 region. Sequencing of the amplicons was performed on the Illumina HiSeq platform. On the authors' methods: PCR bias was computationally corrected using synthetic template baselines, reads within Hamming distance 2 were collapsed, and singletons that could not be merged were discarded. Reads were aligned against IMGT to assign V, D and J genes, CDR3 length and insertions or deletions at six rearrangement sites. Within each subset, clonotype counts were normalized to the number of sorted cells before true diversity and Gini coefficients were calculated with the tcR R package. The overlap coefficient, calculated on TCRB nucleotide sequences, was used to measure repertoire sharing. Sourced from immuneACCESS, this table was stored by TCRdb with only in-frame sequences that have V and J called. A share of the clones is absent; for the studies checked, an unresolved V gene accounts for under half, and the remainder has no known explanation. Clone size and the V and J calls come from that table; the DNA yielded D and trimming. The sample yields 150,000 to 200,000 clones; about 9% were counted once. The ten top clones hold approximately 0.54% of the sample.

Comment on this clone: This receptor's antigen is unknown. Base qualities are not at hand, and no much larger clone is one base apart.

This TCR derives from a woman in her late teens or twenties with type 1 diabetes. The sample comprised central memory CD4+ T cells from blood. The rearrangement combines TRBV11-3 with TRBJ2-1, and TRBD2 aligns with 9 junction nucleotides. The CDR3 region: CASSLPSGNYEQFF. The nucleotide sequence reads TGTGCCAGCAGCTTACCTAGCGGGAATTATGAGCAGTTCTTC.